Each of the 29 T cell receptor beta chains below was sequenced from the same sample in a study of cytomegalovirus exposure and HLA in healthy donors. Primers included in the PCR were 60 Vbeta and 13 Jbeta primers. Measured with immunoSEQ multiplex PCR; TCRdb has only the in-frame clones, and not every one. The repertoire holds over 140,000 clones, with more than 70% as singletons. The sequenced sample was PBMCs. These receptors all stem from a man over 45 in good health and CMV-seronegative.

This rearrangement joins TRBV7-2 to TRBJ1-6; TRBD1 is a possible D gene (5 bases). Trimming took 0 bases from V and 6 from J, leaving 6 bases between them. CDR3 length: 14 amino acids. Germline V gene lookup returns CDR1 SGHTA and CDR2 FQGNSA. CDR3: CASSLAGVNSPLHF. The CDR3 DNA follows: TGTGCCAGCAGCTTAGCAGGGGTTAATTCACCCCTCCACTTT.

The CDR3 is CASSLEAGATNEKLFF. CDR3 nucleotide sequence: TGCGCCAGCAGCTTAGAAGCGGGGGCAACTAATGAAAAACTGTTTTTT. The chain is built from TRBV5-1 and TRBJ1-4; D might be TRBD1 (5 bases). The germline V gene encodes CDR1 SGHRS and CDR2 YFSETQ. The CDR3 is made up of 16 amino acids. Trimming removed 2 bases at V and 0 bases at J, with 11 bases between.

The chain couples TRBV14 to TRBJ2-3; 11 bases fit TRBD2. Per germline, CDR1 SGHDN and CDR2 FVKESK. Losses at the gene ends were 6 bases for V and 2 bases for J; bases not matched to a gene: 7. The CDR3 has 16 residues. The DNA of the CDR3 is TGTGCCAGCAGTCCACTAGCGGGGGCCTTCACAGATACGCAGTATTTT. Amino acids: CASSPLAGAFTDTQYF.

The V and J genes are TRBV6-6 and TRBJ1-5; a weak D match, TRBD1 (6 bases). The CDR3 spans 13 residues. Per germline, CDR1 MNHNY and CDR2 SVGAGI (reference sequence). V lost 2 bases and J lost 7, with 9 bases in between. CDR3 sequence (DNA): TGTGCCAGCAGTTACCTACAGGGACAGCCCCAGCATTTT. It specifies CASSYLQGQPQHF.

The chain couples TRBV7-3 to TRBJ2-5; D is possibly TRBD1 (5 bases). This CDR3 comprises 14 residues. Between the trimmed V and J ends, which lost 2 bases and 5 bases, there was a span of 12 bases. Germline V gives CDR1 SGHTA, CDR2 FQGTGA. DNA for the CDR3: TGTGCCAGCAGCTTAGTCAGGGCATCGGAGACCCAGTACTTC. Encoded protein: CASSLVRASETQYF.

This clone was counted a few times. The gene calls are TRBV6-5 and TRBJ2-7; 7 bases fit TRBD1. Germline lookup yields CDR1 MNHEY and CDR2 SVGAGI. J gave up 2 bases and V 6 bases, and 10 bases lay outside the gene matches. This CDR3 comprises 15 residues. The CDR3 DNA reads TGTGCCAGCAGCCTAACCTCAAGGGGGCCCTACGAGCAGTACTTC. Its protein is CASSLTSRGPYEQYF.

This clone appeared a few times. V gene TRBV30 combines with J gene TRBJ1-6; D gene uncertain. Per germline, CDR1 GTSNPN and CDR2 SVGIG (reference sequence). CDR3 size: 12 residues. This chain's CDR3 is CCSGFGNSPLHF. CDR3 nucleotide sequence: TGTTGCTCGGGATTCGGAAATTCACCCCTCCACTTT.

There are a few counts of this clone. The CDR3, as DNA: TGTGCCAGAAGCTTATACAGGGGCCAGGGGTATCAGCCCCAGCATTTT. Residues: CARSLYRGQGYQPQHF. V gene TRBV5-3 combines with J gene TRBJ1-5; TRBD1 matches at 7 bases. TRBV5-3 is identified as an open reading frame with a role that is uncertain. The V and J ends lost 2 bases and 5 bases, in that order; junction bases with no gene match: 10. This CDR3 comprises 16 residues.

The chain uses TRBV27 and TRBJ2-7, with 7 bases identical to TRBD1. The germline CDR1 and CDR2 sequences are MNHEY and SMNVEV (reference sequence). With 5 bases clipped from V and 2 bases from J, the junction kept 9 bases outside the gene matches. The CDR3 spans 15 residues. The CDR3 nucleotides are TGTGCCAGCAGTGGAGGTACAGGGGTGACCTACGAGCAGTACTTC. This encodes CASSGGTGVTYEQYF.

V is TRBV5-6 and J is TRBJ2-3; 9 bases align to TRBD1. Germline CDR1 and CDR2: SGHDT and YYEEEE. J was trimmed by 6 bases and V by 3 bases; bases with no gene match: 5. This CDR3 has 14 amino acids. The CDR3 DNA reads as TGTGCCAGCAGCTGGGACAGGGCCTCGGATACGCAGTATTTT. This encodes CASSWDRASDTQYF.

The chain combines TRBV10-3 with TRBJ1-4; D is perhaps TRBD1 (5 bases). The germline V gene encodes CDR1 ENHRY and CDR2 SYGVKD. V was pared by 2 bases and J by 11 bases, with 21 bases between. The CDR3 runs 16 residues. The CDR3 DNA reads TGTGCCATCAGTGAGGGGGGAGGTCGGCCTCTGTCTAAACTGTTTTTT. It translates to CAISEGGGRPLSKLFF.

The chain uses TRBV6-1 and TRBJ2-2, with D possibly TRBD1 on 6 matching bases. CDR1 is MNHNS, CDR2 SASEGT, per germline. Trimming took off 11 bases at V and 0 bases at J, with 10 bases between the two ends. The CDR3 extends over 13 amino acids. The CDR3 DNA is TGTGCCGGACAGATTACGAACACCGGGGAGCTGTTTTTT. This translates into CAGQITNTGELFF.

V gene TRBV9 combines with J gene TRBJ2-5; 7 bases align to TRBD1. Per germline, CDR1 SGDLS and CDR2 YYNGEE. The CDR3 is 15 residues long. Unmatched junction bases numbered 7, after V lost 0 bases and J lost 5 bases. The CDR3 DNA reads TGTGCCAGCAGCGTAGGGGGACAGAGCACGGAGACCCAGTACTTC. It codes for CASSVGGQSTETQYF.

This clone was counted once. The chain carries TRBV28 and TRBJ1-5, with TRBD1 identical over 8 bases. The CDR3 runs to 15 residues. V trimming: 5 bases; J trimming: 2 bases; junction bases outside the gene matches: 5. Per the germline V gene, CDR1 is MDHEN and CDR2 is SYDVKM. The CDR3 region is CASSPTGAGNQPQHF. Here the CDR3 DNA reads TGTGCCAGCAGTCCGACAGGGGCTGGCAATCAGCCCCAGCATTTT.

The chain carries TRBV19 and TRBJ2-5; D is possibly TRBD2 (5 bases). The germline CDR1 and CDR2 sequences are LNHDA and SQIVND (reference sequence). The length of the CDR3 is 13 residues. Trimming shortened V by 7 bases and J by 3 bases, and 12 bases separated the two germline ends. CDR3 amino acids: CASKVGNEETQYF. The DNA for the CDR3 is TGTGCCAGTAAGGTCGGGAATGAAGAGACCCAGTACTTC.

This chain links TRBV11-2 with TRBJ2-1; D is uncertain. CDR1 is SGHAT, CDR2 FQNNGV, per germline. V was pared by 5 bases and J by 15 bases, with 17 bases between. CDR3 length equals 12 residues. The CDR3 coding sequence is TGTGCCAGCAGCCTAACGCCGTGGGCGAGGTTCTTC. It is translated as CASSLTPWARFF.

The chain's CDR3 is CSVGTGGAFYEQYF. The CDR3 DNA reads TGCAGCGTTGGGACAGGGGGCGCATTCTACGAGCAGTACTTC. V is TRBV29-1 and J is TRBJ2-7, with TRBD1 matching over 11 bases. Per the germline V gene, CDR1 is SQVTM and CDR2 is ANQGSEA. This CDR3 contains 14 residues. Trimming at V came to 4 bases and at J to 3 bases, leaving 5 bases not matched to a gene.

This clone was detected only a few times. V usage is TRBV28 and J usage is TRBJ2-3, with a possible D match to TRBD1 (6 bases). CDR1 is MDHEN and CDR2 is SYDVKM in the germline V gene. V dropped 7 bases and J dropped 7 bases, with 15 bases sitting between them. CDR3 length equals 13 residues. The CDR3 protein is CASNLQGRNTQYF. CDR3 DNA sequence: TGTGCCAGCAACCTACAGGGTCGTAATACGCAGTATTTT.

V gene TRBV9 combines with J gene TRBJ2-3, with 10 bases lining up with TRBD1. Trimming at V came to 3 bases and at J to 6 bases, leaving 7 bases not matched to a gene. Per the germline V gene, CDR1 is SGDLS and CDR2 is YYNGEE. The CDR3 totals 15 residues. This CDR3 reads CASSAQDRGRDTQYF. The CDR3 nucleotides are TGTGCCAGCAGCGCCCAAGACAGGGGGCGCGATACGCAGTATTTT.

The CDR3 bases are TGTGCCAGCTCACCACCGTCACAGGGGAACACTGAAGCTTTCTTT. Amino acids: CASSPPSQGNTEAFF. V usage is TRBV18 and J usage is TRBJ1-1, with D possibly matching TRBD1 (6 bases). V lost 0 bases and J lost 1, with 9 bases in between. Germline-derived CDR1 and CDR2 are KGHSH and LQKENI. CDR3 length equals 15 residues.

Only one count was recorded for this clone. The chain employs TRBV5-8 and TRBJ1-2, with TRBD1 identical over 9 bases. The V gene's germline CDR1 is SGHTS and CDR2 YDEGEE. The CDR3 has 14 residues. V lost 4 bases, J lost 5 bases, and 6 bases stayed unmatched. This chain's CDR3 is CASSRTGEGYGYTF. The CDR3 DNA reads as TGTGCCAGCAGCCGGACAGGGGAGGGATATGGCTACACCTTC.

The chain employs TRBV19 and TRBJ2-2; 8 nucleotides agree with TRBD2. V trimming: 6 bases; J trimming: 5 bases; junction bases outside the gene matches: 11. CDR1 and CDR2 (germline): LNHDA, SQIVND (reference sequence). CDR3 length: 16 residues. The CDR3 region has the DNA TGTGCCAGTAGGCCCCCCCAAGCGGGAGTGACCGGGGAGCTGTTTTTT. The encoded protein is CASRPPQAGVTGELFF.

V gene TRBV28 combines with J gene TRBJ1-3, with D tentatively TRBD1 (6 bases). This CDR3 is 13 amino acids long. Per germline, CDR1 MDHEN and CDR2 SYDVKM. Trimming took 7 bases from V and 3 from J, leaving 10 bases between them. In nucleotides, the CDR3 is TGTGCCAGCAAGGGGGGGTATGGAAACACCATATATTTT. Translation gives CASKGGYGNTIYF.

The CDR3 bases are TGTGCCAGCAGAGGGACATTGAACACCGGGGAGCTGTTTTTT. Translated, it gives CASRGTLNTGELFF. This chain uses TRBV2 with TRBJ2-2; possibly TRBD1 for D (6 bases). CDR1 and CDR2 from the germline V gene are SNHLY and FYNNEI. The CDR3 length is 14 residues. The V and J ends lost 6 bases and 1 base respectively, with 9 bases between them.

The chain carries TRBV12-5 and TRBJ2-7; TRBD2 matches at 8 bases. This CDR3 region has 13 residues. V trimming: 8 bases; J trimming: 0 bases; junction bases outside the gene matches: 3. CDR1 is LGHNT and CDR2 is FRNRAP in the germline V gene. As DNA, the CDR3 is TGTGCTAGTCAGCGGGGGCCCTCCTACGAGCAGTACTTC. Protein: CASQRGPSYEQYF.

The CDR3 sequence is CASSQEASGGDKGETQYF. As DNA, the CDR3 is TGTGCCAGCAGCCAGGAGGCTAGCGGGGGGGATAAGGGAGAGACCCAGTACTTC. J is TRBJ2-5 and V is TRBV5-4; 12 bases are a match to TRBD2. This CDR3 region has 18 residues. Trimming at V came to 4 bases and at J to 4 bases, leaving 14 bases not matched to a gene. The V gene's germline CDR1 is SGHNT and CDR2 YYREEE (reference sequence).

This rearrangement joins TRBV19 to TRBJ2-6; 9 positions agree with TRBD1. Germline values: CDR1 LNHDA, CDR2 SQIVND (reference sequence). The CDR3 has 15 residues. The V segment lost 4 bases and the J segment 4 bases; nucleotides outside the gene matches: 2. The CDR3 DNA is TGTGCCAGTAGTAACAGGGGGCCCGGGGCCAACGTCCTGACTTTC. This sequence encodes CASSNRGPGANVLTF.

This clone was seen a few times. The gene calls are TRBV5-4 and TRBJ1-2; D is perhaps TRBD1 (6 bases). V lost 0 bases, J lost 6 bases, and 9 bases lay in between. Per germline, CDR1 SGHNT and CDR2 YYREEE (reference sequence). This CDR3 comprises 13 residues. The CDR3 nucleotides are TGTGCCAGCAGCTTGGCAGGGGATAATGGCTACACCTTC. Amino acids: CASSLAGDNGYTF. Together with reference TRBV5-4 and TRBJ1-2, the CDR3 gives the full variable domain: ETGVTQSPTHLIKTRGQQVTLRCSSQSGHNTVSWYQQALGQGPQFIFQYYREEENGRGNFPPRFSGLQFPNYSSELNVNALELDDSALYLCASSLAGDNGYTFGSGTRLTVV.

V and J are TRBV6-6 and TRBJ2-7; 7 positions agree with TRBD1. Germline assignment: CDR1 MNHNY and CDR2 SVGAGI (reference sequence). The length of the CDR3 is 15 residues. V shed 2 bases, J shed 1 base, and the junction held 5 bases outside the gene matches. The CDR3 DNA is TGTGCCAGCAGTTACCGACAGGGACGGTCCTACGAGCAGTACTTC. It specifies CASSYRQGRSYEQYF.